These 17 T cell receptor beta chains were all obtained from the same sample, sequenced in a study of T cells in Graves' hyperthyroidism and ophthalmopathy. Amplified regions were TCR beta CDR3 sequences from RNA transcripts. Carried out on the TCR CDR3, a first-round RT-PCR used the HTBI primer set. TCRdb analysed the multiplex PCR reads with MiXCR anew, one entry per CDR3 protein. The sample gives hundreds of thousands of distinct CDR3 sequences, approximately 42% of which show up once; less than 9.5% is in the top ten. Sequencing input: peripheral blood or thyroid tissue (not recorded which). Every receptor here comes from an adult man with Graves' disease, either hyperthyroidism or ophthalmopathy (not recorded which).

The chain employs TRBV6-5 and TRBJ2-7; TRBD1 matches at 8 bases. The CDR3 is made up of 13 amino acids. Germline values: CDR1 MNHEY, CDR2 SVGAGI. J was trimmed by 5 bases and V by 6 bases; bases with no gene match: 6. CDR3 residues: CASRQATGDEQYF. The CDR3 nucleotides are TGTGCCAGCAGACAAGCGACAGGGGACGAGCAGTACTTC.

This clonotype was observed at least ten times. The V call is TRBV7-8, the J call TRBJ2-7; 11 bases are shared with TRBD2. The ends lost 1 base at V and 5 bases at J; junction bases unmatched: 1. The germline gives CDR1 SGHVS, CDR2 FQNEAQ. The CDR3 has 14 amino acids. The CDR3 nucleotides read TGTGCCAGCAGCTTAGGACTAGCGGGGCACGAGCAGTACTTC. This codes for CASSLGLAGHEQYF.

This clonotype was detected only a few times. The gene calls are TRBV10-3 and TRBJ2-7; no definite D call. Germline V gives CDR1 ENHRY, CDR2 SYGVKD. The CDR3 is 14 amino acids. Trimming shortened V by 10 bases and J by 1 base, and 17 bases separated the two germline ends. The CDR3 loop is CATTLRTVSYEQYF. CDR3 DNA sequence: TGTGCCACCACGCTACGAACTGTTTCCTACGAGCAGTACTTC.

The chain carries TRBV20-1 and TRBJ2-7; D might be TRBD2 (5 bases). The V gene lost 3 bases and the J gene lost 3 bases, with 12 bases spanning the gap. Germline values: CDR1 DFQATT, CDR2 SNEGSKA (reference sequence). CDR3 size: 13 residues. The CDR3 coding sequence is TGCAGTGCTAGTCAAGGACTTGACTACGAGCAGTACTTC. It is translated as CSASQGLDYEQYF.

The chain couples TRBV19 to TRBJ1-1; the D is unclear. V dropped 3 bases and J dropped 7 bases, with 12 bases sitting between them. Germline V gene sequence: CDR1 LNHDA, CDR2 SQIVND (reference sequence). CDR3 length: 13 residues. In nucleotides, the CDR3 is TGTGCCAGTAGTATTCTCCCCCGGAGTGAAGCTTTCTTT. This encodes CASSILPRSEAFF.

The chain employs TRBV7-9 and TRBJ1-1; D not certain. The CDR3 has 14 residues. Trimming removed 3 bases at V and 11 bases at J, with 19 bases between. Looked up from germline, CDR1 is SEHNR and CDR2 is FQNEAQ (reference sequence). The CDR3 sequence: CASSFKLILSEAFF. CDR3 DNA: TGTGCCAGCAGCTTTAAATTAATCCTCTCGGAGGCTTTCTTT. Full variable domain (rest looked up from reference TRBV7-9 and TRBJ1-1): DTGVSQNPRHKITKRGQNVTFRCDPISEHNRLYWYRQTLGQGPEFLTYFQNEAQLEKSRLLSDRFSAERPKGSFSTLEIQRTEQGDSAMYLCASSFKLILSEAFFGQGTRLTVV.

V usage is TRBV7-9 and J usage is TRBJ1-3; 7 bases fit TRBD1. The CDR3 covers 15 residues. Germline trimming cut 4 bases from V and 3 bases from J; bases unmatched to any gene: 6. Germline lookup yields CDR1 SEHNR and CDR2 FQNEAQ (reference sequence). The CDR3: CASSSGQDSGNTIYF. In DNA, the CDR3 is TGTGCCAGCAGCTCAGGACAGGACAGTGGAAACACCATATATTTT.

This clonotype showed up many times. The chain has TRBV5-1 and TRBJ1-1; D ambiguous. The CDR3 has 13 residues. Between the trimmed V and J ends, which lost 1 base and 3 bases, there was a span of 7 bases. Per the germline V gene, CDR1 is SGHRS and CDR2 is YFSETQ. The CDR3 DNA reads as TGCGCCAGCAGCTTGCCCCGAGACACTGAAGCTTTCTTT. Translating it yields CASSLPRDTEAFF.

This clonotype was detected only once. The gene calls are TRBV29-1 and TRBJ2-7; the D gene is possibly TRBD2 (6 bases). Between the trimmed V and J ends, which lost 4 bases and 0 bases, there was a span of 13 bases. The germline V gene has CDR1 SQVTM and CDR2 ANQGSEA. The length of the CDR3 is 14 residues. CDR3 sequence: CSVASGGSSYEQYF. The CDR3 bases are TGCAGCGTTGCCTCTGGGGGGAGCTCCTACGAGCAGTACTTC.

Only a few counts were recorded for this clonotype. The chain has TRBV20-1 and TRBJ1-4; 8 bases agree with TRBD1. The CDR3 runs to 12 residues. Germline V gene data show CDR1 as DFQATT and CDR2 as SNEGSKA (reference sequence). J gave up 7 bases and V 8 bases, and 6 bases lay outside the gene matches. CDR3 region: CSPQGAGEKLFF. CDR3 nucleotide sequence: TGCAGTCCCCAGGGGGCGGGTGAAAAACTGTTTTTT.

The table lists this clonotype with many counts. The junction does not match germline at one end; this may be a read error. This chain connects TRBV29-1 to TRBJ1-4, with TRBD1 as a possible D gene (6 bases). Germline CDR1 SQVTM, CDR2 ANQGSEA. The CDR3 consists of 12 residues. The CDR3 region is CSVVGAGEKLFF. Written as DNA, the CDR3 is TGCAGCGTTGTGGGGGCAGGTGAAAAGCTGTTTTTT.

The CDR3 bases are TGTGCCAGCAGCCCTTCGGGTGGTGCCGGCTACACCTTC. Its translation: CASSPSGGAGYTF. The rearrangement joins TRBV6-6 to TRBJ1-2; D is unresolved. V was pared by 6 bases and J by 8 bases, with 16 bases between. The length of the CDR3 is 13 residues. CDR1 and CDR2 from the germline V gene are MNHNY and SVGAGI (reference sequence).

CDR3 loop: CASSLSATGGHGYTF. CDR3 DNA sequence: TGTGCCAGCAGCTTATCAGCCACAGGGGGCCATGGCTACACCTTC. The genes are TRBV7-8 and TRBJ1-2, with 9 bases identical to TRBD1. Unmatched junction bases numbered 7, after V lost 2 bases and J lost 6 bases. Germline-derived CDR1 and CDR2 are SGHVS and FQNEAQ. The length of the CDR3 is 15 residues.

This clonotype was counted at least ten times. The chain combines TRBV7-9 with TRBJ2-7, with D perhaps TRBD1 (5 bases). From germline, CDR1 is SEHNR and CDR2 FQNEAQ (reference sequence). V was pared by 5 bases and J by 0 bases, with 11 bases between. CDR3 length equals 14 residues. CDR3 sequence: CASSRQTSSYEQYF. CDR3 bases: TGTGCCAGCAGCCGACAGACGAGCTCCTACGAGCAGTACTTC.

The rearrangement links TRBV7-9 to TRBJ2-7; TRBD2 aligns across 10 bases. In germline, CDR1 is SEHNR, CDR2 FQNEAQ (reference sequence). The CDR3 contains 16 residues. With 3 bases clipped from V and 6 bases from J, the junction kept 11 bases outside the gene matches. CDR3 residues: CASSFPQRGGRGEQYF. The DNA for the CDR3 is TGTGCCAGCAGCTTCCCCCAGCGGGGGGGCCGCGGCGAGCAGTACTTC.

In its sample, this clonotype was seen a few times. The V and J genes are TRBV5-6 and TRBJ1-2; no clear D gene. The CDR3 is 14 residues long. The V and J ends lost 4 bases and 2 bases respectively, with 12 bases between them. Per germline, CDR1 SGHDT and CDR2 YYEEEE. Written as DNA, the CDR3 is TGTGCCAGCAGCCTGGCTCGGGTCAACTATGGCTACACCTTC. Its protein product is CASSLARVNYGYTF.

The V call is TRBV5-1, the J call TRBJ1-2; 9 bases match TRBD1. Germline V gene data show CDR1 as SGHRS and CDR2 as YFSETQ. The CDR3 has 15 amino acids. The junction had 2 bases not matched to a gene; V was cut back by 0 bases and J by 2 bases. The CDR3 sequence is CASSLGQGENYGYTF. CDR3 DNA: TGCGCCAGCAGCTTGGGACAGGGGGAAAACTATGGCTACACCTTC.